Following are 7 T cell receptor beta chains from one sample sequenced in a study of siplizumab effects on memory and regulatory T cells. Profiled with immunoSEQ multiplex PCR; TCRdb holds only in-frame clones, not every one. The sample has fewer than 85,000 clones, around 93% seen once. The sequencing input was CD8+ T cells sorted from blood. The receptor source for this set is a human donor in good health.

The chain couples TRBV2 to TRBJ2-7, with D perhaps TRBD1 or TRBD2 (5 bases each). With 5 bases removed from V and 3 bases from J, the gap between germline ends came to 17 bases. This CDR3 contains 15 residues. Germline V gene data show CDR1 as SNHLY and CDR2 as FYNNEI. CDR3 bases: TGTGCCAGCAGTTACGATCCGGGACGCCGCTACGAGCAGTACTTC. It translates to CASSYDPGRRYEQYF. The whole variable domain, remainder taken from reference TRBV2 and TRBJ2-7, is EPEVTQTPSHQVTQMGQEVILRCVPISNHLYFYWYRQILGQKVEFLVSFYNNEISEKSEIFDDQFSVERPDGSNFTLKIRSTKLEDSAMYFCASSYDPGRRYEQYFGPGTRLTVT.

The chain links TRBV5-6 to TRBJ1-2, with D possibly matching TRBD1 (5 bases). The CDR3 has 16 residues. Germline CDR1 reads SGHDT; CDR2 reads YYEEEE. V shed 2 bases and J shed 7 bases, with 21 bases lying between them. The CDR3 nucleotides are TGTGCCAGCAGCTTAAGGGAGGAGGGGCACATTTGTGGCTACACCTTC. This encodes CASSLREEGHICGYTF. Looking up the rest from reference TRBV5-6 and TRBJ1-2 gives the full variable domain: DAGVTQSPTHLIKTRGQQVTLRCSPKSGHDTVSWYQQALGQGPQFIFQYYEEEERQRGNFPDRFSGHQFPNYSSELNVNALLLGDSALYLCASSLREEGHICGYTFGSGTRLTVV.

J is TRBJ1-2 and V is TRBV11-2; the D gene is possibly TRBD1 (6 bases). Germline CDR1 and CDR2: SGHAT and FQNNGV. V lost 5 bases, J lost 3 bases, and 13 bases lay in between. The CDR3 contains 14 residues. CDR3 protein: CASSLNREHYGYTF. CDR3 in DNA: TGTGCCAGCAGCCTTAACAGGGAACACTATGGCTACACCTTC.

V usage is TRBV27 and J usage is TRBJ1-2, with a weak D call TRBD1 (5 bases). The CDR3 totals 15 residues. The germline V gene encodes CDR1 MNHEY and CDR2 SMNVEV (reference sequence). Trimming left V 2 bases short and J 4 bases short, with 14 bases between. The CDR3 bases are TGTGCCAGCAGTTTAGTCGCGGGGCCAGGCTATGGCTACACCTTC. This translates into CASSLVAGPGYGYTF.

The J gene is TRBJ2-5, the V gene TRBV5-1; D not certain. CDR1 SGHRS and CDR2 YFSETQ come from the germline V gene. The CDR3 is 12 amino acids. Trimming pared 5 bases from V and 2 bases from J, leaving 7 bases between. The CDR3 here is CASSNDQETQYF. The CDR3 DNA sequence: TGCGCCAGCAGTAACGATCAAGAGACCCAGTACTTC.

The V gene is TRBV7-8, the J gene TRBJ1-2; maybe TRBD1 (5 bases). The CDR3 has 13 amino acids. V was clipped by 3 bases and J by 5 bases, with 10 bases between them. Germline CDR1 reads SGHVS; CDR2 reads FQNEAQ. CDR3 loop: CASSLGGEYGYTF. The CDR3, as DNA: TGTGCCAGCAGCTTGGGAGGGGAGTATGGCTACACCTTC.

V usage is TRBV14 and J usage is TRBJ2-7, with D perhaps TRBD2 (6 bases). The V end lost 3 bases, the J end lost 5 bases, and 17 bases lay between the germline ends. The CDR3 length is 15 residues. CDR1 SGHDN and CDR2 FVKESK come from the germline V gene. CDR3 sequence: CASSHPLGGRHEQYF. Here the CDR3 DNA reads TGTGCCAGCAGCCATCCCCTCGGGGGACGACACGAGCAGTACTTC.